The TCR beta chain described here comes from a study of somatic mutations in cytotoxic T cells in rheumatoid arthritis (dated by TCRdb to 2016 to 2017). Describing the broader study: Peripheral blood (approximately 27 ml EDTA) was collected from patients immediately after diagnosis and before any treatment began. A FACSAria II or Sony SH800 was used to flow-sort some V beta antibody-stained T-cell populations at nearly 100% purity, and TCRB sequencing was also done on sorted V beta1+ cells. The study asked whether expanded CD8+ T-cell clones in newly diagnosed, untreated rheumatoid arthritis carry somatic mutations, and used TCRB deep sequencing to characterize clonality. TCRB deep sequencing was performed for some 60 rheumatoid arthritis patients and about 20 healthy controls. Median age was essentially the same in the patient group and the control group. Overall study results and their limits: Rheumatoid arthritis patients and age-matched healthy controls did not significantly differ in CD8+ T-cell clonality. The antigen targets of the expanded CD8+ clones were unknown, and absence from virus-specific databases did not rule out viral specificity. In about an eighth of the roughly 65 patients, more than 20% of CD8+ cells belonged to the largest CD8+ clone, while several identical CD8+ TCRB sequences were shared between blood and synovial fluid. The slight underrepresentation of TRBV07 in patients was not corrected for multiple comparisons. CD8+ clonality increased with age in patients (Spearman r of about 0.5) but not in healthy controls.

With regard to this clone: No antigen is known for it. Nothing much larger sits one base from this clone, and base qualities are not available.

Sequencing of TCRB CDR3 was done on genomic DNA with the immunoSEQ assay. Per the authors' processing: Only a few patient CD8+ clones larger than 1% matched published virus-specific TCRB sequences when compared against them. Nothing other than productive TCRB rearrangements was included in the analyses. A clone was defined by a unique TCRB CDR3 sequence, and clonality was computed as a productive clonality index based on Shannon entropy. The template counts of each clone relative to the total templates per sample were used to calculate repertoire overlap between two samples. A correlation with a Spearman r of roughly 0.66 was found between V-gene usage by flow cytometry and V-gene usage by TCRB sequencing. In its TCRdb copy, this immuneACCESS table keeps in-frame sequences only and misses some clones. Where compared with another copy, unresolved V genes explain less than half of these, and the others have no known cause. V and J calls and clone size are given by that table; D and trimming were obtained from the DNA. Across this sample there are approximately 5,800 clones, with 82% seen only once. Together, the top ten hold about 4.5% of the sample.

CD4+ and CD8+ cells were isolated by positive magnetic bead selection on an AutoMACS, and purity was checked by flow cytometry. After a first flow cytometry screen using a TCR V beta antibody panel, clonal expansions were characterized through TCRB deep sequencing of sorted CD8+ fractions. Isolation of peripheral blood mononuclear cells was done through Ficoll-Paque PLUS density gradient separation. Nucleospin Tissue or Tissue XS kits were used to extract DNA from CD4-enriched, CD8-enriched or PBMC samples, and a Qubit 2.0 fluorometer was used for quantification. At the junction V is shortened by 6 bases and J by 7 bases; bases outside the gene matches: 8. The CDR3 contains 14 residues, cysteine and phenylalanine counted. Solely the CDR3 DNA is kept, with 42 bases framed from the first base. CDR1 and CDR2 are drawn from the germline V gene: MNHEY, SVGAGI.

This receptor was identified in an adult with rheumatoid arthritis. What was sequenced was CD8+ T cells sorted from blood. Here the chain combines TRBV6-5 and TRBJ1-2, with 10 central nucleotides matching TRBD1. Here is the DNA: TGTGCCAGCAGATCCCGACAGGGGGCTGGTGGCTACACCTTC. Its coded protein is CASRSRQGAGGYTF.